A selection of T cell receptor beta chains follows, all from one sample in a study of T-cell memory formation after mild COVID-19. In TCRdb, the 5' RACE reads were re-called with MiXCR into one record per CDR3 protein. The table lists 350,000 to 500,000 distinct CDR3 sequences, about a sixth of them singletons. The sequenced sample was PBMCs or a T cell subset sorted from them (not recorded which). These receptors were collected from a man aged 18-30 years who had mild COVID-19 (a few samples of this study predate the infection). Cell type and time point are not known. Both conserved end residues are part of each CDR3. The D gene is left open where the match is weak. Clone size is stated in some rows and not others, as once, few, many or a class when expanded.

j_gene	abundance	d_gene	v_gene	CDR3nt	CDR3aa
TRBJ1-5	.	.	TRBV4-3	TGCGCCAGCAGCCAAGTCCAGGGAGGGAATCAGCCCCAGCATTTT	CASSQVQGGNQPQHF
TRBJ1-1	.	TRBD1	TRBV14	TGTGCCAGCAGCCAATATCAGGGGGCAAATGAAGCTTTCTTT	CASSQYQGANEAFF
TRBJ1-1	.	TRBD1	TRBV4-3	TGCGCCAGCAGCCATACAGGGGTTGGGACTGAAGCTTTCTTT	CASSHTGVGTEAFF
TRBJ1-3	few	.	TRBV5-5	TGTGCCAGTGAGTTGTGGGGGCGTTCTGGAAACACCATATATTTT	CASELWGRSGNTIYF
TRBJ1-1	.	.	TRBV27	TGTGCCAGCAGTCTGACAATGACAGCCATGAACACTGAAGCTTTCTTT	CASSLTMTAMNTEAFF
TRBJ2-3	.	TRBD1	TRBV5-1	TGCGCCAGCAGCTTGGGACAGGGGGCGGCGGATACGCAGTATTTT	CASSLGQGAADTQYF
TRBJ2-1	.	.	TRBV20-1	TGCAGTGCGAAGACTAGTTCATACAATGAGCAGTTCTTC	CSAKTSSYNEQFF
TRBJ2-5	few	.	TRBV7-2	TGTGCCAGCAGCTTAGAGTTGCAAGAGACCCAGTACTTC	CASSLELQETQYF
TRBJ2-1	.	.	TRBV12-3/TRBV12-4	TGTGCCAGCACCCTGGACAGATCTTCCTACAATGAGCAGTTCTTC	CASTLDRSSYNEQFF
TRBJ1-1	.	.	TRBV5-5	TGTGCCAGCAGCGCCGACAGGTGGACTGAAGCTTTCTTT	CASSADRWTEAFF
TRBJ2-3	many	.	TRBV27	TGTGCCAGCCGCAGGGACTCCACAGATACGCAGTATTTT	CASRRDSTDTQYF
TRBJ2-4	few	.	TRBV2	TGTGCCAGCCAGGTTACGAACATTCAGTACTTC	CASQVTNIQYF
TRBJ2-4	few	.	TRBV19	TGTGCCAGTAGACGAGGGGTACCCAAAAACATTCAGTACTTC	CASRRGVPKNIQYF
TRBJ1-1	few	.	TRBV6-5	TGTGCCAGCAGCTCAGGACAAACTGGGGCTGAAGCTTTCTTT	CASSSGQTGAEAFF
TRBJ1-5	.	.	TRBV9	TGTGCCAGCAGCGTAGGCGCGGACAGCAATCAGCCCCAGCATTTT	CASSVGADSNQPQHF
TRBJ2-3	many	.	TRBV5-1	TGCGCCAGCAGCTTTGGCGGTGGCGGAGATACGCAGTATTTT	CASSFGGGGDTQYF
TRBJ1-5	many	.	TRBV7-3	TGTGCCAGCAGCTTGCCCGGTCAGCCCCAGCATTTT	CASSLPGQPQHF
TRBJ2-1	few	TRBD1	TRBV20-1	TGCAGTGCTACCGACAGGGACAATGAGCAGTTCTTC	CSATDRDNEQFF
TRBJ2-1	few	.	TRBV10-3	TGTGCCATCAGTGAGTCGGGCAGGAGCAACGATGAGCAGTTCTTC	CAISESGRSNDEQFF
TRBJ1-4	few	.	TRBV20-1	TGCAGTGCTAGGGGCGTACAGACTAATGAAAAACTGTTTTTT	CSARGVQTNEKLFF